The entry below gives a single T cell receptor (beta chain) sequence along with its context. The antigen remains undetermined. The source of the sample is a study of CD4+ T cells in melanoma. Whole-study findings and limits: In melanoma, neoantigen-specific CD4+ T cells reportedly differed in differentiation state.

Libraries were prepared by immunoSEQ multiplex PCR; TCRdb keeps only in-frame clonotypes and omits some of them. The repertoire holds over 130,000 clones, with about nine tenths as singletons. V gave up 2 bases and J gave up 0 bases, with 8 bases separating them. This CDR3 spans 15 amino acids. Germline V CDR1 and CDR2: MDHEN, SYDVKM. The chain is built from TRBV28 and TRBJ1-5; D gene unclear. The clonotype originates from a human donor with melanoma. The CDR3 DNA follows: TGTGCCAGCAGTTTAAGCGAATATAGCAATCAGCCCCAGCATTTT. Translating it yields CASSLSEYSNQPQHF. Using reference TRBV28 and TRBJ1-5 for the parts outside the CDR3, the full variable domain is DVKVTQSSRYLVKRTGEKVFLECVQDMDHENMFWYRQDPGLGLRLIYFSYDVKMKEKGDIPEGYSVSREKKERFSLILESASTNQTSMYLCASSLSEYSNQPQHFGDGTRLSIL.